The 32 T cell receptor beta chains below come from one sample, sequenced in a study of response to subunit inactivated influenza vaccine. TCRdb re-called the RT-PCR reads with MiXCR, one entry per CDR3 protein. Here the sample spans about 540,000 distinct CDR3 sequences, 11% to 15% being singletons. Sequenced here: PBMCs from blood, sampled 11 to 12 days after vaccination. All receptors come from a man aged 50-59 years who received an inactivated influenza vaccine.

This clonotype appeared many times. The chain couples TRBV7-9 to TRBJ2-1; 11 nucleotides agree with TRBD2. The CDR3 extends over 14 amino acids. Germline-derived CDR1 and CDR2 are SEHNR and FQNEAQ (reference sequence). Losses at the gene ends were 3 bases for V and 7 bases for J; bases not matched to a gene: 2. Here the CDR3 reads CASSFGTSGNEQFF. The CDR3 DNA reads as TGTGCCAGCAGCTTTGGGACTAGCGGTAATGAGCAGTTCTTC.

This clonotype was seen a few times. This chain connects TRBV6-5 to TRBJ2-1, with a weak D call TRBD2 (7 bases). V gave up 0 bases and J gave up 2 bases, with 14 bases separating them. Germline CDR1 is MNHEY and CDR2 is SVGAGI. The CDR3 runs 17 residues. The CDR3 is CASSYSGGGGPYNEQFF. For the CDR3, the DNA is TGTGCCAGCAGTTACTCGGGGGGCGGGGGCCCCTACAATGAGCAGTTCTTC.

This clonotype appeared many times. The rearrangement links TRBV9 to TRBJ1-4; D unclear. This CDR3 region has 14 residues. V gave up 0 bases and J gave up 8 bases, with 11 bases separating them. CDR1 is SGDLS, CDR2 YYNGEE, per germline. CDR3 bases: TGTGCCAGCAGCGTAGGATCCCTGGGCGAAAAACTGTTTTTT. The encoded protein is CASSVGSLGEKLFF.

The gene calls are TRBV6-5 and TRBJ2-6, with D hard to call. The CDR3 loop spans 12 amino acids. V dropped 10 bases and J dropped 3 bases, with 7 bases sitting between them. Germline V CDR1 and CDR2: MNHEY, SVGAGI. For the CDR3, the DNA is TGTGCCACCGCAGGTGGGGCCAACGTCCTGACTTTC. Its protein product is CATAGGANVLTF.

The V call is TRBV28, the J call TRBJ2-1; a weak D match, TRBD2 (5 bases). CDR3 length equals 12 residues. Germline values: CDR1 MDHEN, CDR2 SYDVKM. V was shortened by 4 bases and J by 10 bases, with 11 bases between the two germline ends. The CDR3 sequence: CASSSSTGEQFF. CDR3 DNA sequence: TGTGCCAGCAGTTCTAGTACGGGGGAGCAGTTCTTC.

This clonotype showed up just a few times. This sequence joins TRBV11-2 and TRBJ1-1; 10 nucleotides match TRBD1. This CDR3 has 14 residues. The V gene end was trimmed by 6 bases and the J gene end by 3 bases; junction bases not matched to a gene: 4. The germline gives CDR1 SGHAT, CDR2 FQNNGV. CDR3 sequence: CASRTTGGYTEAFF. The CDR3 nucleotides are TGTGCCAGCAGGACGACAGGGGGCTACACTGAAGCTTTCTTT.

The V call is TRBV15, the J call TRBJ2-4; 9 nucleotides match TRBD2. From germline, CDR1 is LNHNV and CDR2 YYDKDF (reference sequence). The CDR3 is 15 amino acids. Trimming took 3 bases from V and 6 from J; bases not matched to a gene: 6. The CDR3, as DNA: TGTGCCACCAGCAGCGCTAGCGGGAACCTAAACATTCAGTACTTC. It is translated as CATSSASGNLNIQYF.

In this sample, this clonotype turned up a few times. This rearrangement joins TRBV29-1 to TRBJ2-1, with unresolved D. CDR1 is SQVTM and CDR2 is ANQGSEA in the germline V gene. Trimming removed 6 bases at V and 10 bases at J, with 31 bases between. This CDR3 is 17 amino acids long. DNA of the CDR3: TGCAGCGTGGGTCTACCGGACGGAACGTGGGAACGTCGGGAGCAGTTCTTC. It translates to CSVGLPDGTWERREQFF.

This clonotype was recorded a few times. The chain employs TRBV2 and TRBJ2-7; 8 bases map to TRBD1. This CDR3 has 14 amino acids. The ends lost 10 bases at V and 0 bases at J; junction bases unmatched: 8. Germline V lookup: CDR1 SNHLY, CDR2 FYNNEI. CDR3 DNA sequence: TGTGCCACCAGCCGGGACAGGTTCTCCTACGAGCAGTACTTC. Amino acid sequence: CATSRDRFSYEQYF.

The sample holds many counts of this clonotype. Here the CDR3 DNA reads TGTGCCAGCTCACTCGGGGGGATGAACACTGAAGCTTTCTTT. Translated: CASSLGGMNTEAFF. The chain links TRBV5-6 to TRBJ1-1; D may be TRBD1 (5 bases). Per germline, CDR1 SGHDT and CDR2 YYEEEE. V lost 7 bases to trimming and J lost 0 bases, with 13 bases between them. The CDR3 spans 14 residues.

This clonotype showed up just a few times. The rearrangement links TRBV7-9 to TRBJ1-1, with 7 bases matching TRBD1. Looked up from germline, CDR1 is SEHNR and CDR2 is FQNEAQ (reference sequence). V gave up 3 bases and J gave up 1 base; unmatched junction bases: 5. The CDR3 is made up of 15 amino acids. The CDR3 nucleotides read TGTGCCAGCAGCTTGAAAGGGGGCGCGAACACTGAAGCTTTCTTT. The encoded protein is CASSLKGGANTEAFF.

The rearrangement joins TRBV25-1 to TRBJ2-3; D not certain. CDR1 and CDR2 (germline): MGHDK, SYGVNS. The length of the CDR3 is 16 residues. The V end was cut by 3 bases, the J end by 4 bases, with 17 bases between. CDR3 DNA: TGTGCCAGCAGTGATTCGGTTAGTCTTCGCCCAGATACGCAGTATTTT. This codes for CASSDSVSLRPDTQYF. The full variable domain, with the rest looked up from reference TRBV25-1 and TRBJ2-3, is EADIYQTPRYLVIGTGKKITLECSQTMGHDKMYWYQQDPGMELHLIHYSYGVNSTEKGDLSSESTVSRIRTEHFPLTLESARPSHTSQYLCASSDSVSLRPDTQYFGPGTRLTVL.

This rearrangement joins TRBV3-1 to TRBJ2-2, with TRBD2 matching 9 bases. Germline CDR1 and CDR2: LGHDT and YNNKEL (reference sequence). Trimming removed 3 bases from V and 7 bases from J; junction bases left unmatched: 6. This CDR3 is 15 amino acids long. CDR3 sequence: CASSQGGGASGELFF. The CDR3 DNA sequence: TGTGCCAGCAGCCAGGGCGGGGGGGCAAGCGGGGAGCTGTTTTTT. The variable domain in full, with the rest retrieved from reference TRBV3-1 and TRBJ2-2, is DTAVSQTPKYLVTQMGNDKSIKCEQNLGHDTMYWYKQDSKKFLKIMFSYNNKELIINETVPNRFSPKSPDKAHLNLHINSLELGDSAVYFCASSQGGGASGELFFGEGSRLTVL.

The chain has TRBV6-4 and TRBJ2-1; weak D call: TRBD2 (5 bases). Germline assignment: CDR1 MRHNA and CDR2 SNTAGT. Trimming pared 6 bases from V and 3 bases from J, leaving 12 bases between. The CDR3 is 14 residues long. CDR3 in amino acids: CASRGSRGYNEQFF. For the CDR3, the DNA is TGTGCCAGCAGGGGGAGCCGGGGCTACAATGAGCAGTTCTTC.

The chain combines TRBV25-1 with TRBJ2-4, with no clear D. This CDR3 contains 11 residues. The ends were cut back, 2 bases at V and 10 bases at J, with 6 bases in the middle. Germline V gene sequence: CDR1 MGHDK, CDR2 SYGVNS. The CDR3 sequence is CASSEHDIQYF. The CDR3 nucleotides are TGTGCCAGCAGTGAACATGATATTCAGTACTTC.

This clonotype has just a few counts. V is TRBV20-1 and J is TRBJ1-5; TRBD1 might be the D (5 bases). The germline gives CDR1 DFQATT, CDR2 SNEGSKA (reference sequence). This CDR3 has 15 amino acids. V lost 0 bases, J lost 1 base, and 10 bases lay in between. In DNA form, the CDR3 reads TGCAGTGCTAGAGATATCCAGGGAAGCAATCAGCCCCAGCATTTT. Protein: CSARDIQGSNQPQHF.

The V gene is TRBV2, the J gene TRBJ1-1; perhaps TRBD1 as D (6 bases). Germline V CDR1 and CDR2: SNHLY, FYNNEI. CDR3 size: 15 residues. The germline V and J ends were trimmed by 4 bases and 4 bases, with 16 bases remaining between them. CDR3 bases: TGTGCCAGCAGTGTCGGACAGCCTATTATCACTGAAGCTTTCTTT. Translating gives CASSVGQPIITEAFF.

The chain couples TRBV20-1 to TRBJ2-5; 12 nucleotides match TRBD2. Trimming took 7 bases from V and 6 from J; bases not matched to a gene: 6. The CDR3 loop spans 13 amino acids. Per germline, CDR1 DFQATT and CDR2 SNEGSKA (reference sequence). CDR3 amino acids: CSGSSGRAKTQYF. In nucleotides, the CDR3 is TGCAGTGGTTCTAGCGGGAGGGCCAAGACCCAGTACTTC.

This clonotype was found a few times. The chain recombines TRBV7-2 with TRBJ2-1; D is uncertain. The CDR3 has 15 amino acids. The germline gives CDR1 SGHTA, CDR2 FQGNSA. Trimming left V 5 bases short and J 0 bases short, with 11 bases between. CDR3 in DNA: TGTGCCAGCAGCCTTTCGTGGGGCTCCTACAATGAGCAGTTCTTC. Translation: CASSLSWGSYNEQFF. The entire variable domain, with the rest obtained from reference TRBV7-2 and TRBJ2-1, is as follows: GAGVSQSPSNKVTEKGKDVELRCDPISGHTALYWYRQSLGQGLEFLIYFQGNSAPDKSGLPSDRFSAERTGGSVSTLTIQRTQQEDSAVYLCASSLSWGSYNEQFFGPGTRLTVL.

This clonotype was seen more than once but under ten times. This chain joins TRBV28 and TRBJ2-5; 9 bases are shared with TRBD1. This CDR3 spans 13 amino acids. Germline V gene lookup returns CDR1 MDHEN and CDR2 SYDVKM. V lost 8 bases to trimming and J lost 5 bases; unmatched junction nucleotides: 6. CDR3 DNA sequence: TGTGCCAGCGGCCCGACAGGGGGTGAGACCCAGTACTTC. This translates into CASGPTGGETQYF.

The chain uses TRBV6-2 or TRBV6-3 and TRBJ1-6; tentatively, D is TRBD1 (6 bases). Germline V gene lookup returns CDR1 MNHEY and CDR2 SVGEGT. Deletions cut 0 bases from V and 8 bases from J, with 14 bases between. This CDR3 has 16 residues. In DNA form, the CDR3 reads TGTGCCAGCAGTTACTCGCGGACAGACGTTGATTCACCCCTCCACTTT. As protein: CASSYSRTDVDSPLHF.

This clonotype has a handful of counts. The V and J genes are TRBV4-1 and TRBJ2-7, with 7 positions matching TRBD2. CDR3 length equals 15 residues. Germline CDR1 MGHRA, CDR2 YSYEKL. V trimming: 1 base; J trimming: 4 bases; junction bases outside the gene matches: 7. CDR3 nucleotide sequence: TGCGCCAGCAGCCAAGTGAGCGGGGCTGGTTACGAGCAGTACTTC. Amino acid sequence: CASSQVSGAGYEQYF.

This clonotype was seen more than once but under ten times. CDR3 nucleotide sequence: TGTGCCAGCAGGCGGCATCTAGCGGGATCTGAGACCCAGTACTTC. Amino acid sequence: CASRRHLAGSETQYF. This rearrangement joins TRBV2 to TRBJ2-5, with 9 bases identical to TRBD2. V shed 6 bases, J shed 5 bases, and the junction held 10 bases outside the gene matches. The germline V gene encodes CDR1 SNHLY and CDR2 FYNNEI. The CDR3 consists of 15 residues.

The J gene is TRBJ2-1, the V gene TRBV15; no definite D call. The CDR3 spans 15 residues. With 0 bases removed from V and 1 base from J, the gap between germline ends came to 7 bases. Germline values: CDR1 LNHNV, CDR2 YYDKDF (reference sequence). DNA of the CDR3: TGTGCCACCAGCAGAGACAGGATATCCTACAATGAGCAGTTCTTC. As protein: CATSRDRISYNEQFF.

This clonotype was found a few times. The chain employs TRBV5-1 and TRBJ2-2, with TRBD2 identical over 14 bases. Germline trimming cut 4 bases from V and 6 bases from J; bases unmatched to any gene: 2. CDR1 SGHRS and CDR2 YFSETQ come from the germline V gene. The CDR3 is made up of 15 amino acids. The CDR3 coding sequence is TGCGCCAGCAGCGGGGGACTAGCGGGAGCCGGGGAGCTGTTTTTT. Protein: CASSGGLAGAGELFF.

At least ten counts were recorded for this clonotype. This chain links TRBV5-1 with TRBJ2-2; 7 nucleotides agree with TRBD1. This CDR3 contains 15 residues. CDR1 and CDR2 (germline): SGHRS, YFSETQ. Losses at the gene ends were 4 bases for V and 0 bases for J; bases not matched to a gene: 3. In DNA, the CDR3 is TGCGCCAGCAGCCCGGGACAGCCGAACACCGGGGAGCTGTTTTTT. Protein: CASSPGQPNTGELFF. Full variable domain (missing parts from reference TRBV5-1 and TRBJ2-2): KAGVTQTPRYLIKTRGQQVTLSCSPISGHRSVSWYQQTPGQGLQFLFEYFSETQRNKGNFPGRFSGRQFSNSRSEMNVSTLELGDSALYLCASSPGQPNTGELFFGEGSRLTVL.

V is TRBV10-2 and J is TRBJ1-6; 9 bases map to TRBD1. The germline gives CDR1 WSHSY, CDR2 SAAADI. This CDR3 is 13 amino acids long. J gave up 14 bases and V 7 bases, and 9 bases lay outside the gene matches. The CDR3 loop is CASTGQGVMALHF. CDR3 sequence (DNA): TGCGCCAGCACGGGACAGGGTGTCATGGCCCTCCACTTT.

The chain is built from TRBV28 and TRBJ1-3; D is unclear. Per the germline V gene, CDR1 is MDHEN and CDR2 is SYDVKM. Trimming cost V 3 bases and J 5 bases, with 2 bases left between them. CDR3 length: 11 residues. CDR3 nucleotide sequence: TGTGCCAGCAGTTTGAGAAACACCATATATTTT. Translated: CASSLRNTIYF.

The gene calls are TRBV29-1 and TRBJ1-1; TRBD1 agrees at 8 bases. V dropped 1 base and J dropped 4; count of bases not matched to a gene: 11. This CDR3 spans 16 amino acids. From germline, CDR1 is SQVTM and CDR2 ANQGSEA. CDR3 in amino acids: CSVEGSRTGMITEAFF. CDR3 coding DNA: TGCAGCGTTGAAGGGTCGAGGACAGGGATGATCACTGAAGCTTTCTTT.

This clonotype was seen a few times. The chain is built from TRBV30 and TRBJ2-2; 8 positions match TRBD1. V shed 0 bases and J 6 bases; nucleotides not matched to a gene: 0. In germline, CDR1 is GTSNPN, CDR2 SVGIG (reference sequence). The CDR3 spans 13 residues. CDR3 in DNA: TGTGCCTGGAGTGTACAGGGGGCCGGGGAGCTGTTTTTT. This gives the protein CAWSVQGAGELFF.

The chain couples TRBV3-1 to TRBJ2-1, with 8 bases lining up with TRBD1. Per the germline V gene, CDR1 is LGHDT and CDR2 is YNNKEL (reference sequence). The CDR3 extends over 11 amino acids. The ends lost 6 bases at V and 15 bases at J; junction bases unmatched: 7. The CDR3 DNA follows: TGTGCCAGCAGGGAAACAGGGGGACTGTTCTTC. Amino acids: CASRETGGLFF.

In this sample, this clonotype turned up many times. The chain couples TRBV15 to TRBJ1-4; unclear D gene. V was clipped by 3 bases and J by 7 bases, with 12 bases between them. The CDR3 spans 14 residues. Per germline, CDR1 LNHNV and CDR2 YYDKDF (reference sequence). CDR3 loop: CATSRPTEVEKLFF. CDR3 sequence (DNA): TGTGCCACCAGCAGGCCTACCGAGGTTGAAAAACTGTTTTTT.